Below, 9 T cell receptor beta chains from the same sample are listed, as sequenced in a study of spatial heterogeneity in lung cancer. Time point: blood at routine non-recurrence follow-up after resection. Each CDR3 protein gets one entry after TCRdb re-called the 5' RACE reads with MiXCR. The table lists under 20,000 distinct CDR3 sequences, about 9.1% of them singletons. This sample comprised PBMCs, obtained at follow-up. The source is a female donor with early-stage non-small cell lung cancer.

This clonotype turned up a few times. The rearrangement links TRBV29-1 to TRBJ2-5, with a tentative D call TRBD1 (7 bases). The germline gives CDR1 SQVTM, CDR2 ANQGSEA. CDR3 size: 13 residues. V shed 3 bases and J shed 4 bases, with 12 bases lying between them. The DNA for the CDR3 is TGCAGCGTTGACCACAGGGGAGGAGAGACCCAGTACTTC. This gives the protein CSVDHRGGETQYF.

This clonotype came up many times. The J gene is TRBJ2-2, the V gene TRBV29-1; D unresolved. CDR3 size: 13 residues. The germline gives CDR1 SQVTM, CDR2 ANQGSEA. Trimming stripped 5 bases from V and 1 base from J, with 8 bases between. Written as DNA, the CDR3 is TGCAGCGTTCACTTGATGAACACCGGGGAGCTGTTTTTT. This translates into CSVHLMNTGELFF.

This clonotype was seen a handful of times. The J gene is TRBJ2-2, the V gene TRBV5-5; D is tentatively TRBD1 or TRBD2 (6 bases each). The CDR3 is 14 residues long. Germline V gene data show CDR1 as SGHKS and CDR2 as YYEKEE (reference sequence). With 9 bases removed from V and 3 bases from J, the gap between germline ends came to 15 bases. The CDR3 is CATDSGGHTGELFF. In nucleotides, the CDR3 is TGTGCCACCGATAGTGGGGGGCACACCGGGGAGCTGTTTTTT.

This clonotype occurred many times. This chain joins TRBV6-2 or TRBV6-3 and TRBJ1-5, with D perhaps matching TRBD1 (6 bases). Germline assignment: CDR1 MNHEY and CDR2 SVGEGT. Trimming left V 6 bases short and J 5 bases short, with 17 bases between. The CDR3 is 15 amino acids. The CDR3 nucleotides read TGTGCCAGCAGAACCTGGGGAGGGGGGGATCAGCCCCAGCATTTT. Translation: CASRTWGGGDQPQHF.

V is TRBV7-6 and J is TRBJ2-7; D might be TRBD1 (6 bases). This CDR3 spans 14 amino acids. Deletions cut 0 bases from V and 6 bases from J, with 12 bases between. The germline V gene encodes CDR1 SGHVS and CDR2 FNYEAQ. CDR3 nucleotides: TGTGCCAGCAGCTTAGCGGGCAGGGGCGGCGAGCAGTACTTC. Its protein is CASSLAGRGGEQYF.

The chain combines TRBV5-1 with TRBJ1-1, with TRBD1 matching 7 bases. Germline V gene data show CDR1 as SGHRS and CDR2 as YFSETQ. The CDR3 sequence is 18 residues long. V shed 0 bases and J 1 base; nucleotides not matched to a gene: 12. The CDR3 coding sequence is TGCGCCAGCAGCTTGGCATTTATATGGGACAGACAGAACACTGAAGCTTTCTTT. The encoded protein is CASSLAFIWDRQNTEAFF.

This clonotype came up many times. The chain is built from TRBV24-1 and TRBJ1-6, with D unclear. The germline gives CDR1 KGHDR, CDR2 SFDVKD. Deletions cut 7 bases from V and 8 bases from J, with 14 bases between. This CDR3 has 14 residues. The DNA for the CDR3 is TGTGCCACCAGCCTTGCGGGAAAGGATTCACCCCTCCACTTT. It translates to CATSLAGKDSPLHF.

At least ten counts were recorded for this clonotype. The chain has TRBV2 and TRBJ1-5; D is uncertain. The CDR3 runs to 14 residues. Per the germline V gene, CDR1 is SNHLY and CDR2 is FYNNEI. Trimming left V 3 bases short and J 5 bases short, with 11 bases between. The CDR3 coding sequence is TGTGCCAGCAGTGAGGACGCAAGATATCAGCCCCAGCATTTT. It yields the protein CASSEDARYQPQHF. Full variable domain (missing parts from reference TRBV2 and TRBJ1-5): EPEVTQTPSHQVTQMGQEVILRCVPISNHLYFYWYRQILGQKVEFLVSFYNNEISEKSEIFDDQFSVERPDGSNFTLKIRSTKLEDSAMYFCASSEDARYQPQHFGDGTRLSIL.

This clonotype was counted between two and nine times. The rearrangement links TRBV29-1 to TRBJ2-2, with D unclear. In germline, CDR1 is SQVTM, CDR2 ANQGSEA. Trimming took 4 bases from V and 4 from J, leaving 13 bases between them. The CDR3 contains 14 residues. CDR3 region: CSVGHTGTTGELFF. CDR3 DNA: TGCAGCGTTGGACATACGGGTACCACCGGGGAGCTGTTTTTT.